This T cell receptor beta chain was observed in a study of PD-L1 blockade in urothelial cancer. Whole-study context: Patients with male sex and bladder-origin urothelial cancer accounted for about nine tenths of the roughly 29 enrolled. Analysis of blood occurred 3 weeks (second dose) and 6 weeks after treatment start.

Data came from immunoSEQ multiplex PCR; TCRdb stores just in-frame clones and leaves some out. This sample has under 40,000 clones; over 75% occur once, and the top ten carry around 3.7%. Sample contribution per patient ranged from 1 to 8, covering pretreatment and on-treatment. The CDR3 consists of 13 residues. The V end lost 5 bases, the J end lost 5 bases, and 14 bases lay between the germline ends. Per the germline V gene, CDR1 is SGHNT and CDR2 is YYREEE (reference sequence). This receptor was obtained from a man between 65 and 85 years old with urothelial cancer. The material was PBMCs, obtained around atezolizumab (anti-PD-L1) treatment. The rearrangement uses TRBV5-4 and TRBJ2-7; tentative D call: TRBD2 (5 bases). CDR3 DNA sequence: TGTGCCAGCAGGGATGGAGGATTAGACGAGCAGTACTTC. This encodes CASRDGGLDEQYF. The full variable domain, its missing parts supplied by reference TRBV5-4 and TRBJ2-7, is ETGVTQSPTHLIKTRGQQVTLRCSSQSGHNTVSWYQQALGQGPQFIFQYYREEENGRGNFPPRFSGLQFPNYSSELNVNALELDDSALYLCASRDGGLDEQYFGPGTRLTVT.